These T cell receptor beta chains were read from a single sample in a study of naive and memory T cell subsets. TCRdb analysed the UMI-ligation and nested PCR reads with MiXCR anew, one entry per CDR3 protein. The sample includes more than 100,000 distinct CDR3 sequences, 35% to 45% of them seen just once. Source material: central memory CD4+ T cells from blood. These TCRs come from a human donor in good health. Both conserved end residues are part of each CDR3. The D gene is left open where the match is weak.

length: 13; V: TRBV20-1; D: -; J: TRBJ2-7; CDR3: CSARTQFSYEQYF
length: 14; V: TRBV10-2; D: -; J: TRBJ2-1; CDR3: CASRAVGSYNEQFF
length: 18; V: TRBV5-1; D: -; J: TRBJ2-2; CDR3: CASSGKTGTDLAVGELFF
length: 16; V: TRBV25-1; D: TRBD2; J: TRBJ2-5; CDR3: CASSASGTSEYKAQYF
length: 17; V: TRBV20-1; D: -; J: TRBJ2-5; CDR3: CSARDTLYSHRGETQYF
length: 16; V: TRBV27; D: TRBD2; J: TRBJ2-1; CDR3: CASSLLTSGRVNEQFF
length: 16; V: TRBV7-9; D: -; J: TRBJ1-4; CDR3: CASSLDSGGQSEKLFF
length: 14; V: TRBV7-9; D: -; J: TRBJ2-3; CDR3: CASSLDSRTDTQYF
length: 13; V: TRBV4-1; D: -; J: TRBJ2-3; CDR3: CASSQESRFTQYF
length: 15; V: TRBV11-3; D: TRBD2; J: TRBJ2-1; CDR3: CASSLEAGGLSEQFF
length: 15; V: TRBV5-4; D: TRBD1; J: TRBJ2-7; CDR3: CASSVDRGQFGEQYF